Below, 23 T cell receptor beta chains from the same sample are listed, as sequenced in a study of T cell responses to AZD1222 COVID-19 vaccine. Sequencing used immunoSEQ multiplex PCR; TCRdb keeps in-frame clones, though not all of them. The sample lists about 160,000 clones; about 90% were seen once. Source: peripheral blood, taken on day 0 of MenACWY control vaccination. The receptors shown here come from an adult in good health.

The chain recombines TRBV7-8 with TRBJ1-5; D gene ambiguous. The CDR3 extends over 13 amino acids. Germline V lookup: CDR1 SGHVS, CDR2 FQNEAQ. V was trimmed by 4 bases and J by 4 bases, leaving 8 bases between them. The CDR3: CASSSARNQPQHF. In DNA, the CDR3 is TGTGCCAGCAGCTCGGCGAGAAATCAGCCCCAGCATTTT.

This CDR3 reads CASSPPAGQIYNEQFF. DNA of the CDR3: TGTGCCAGCTCACCACCTGCGGGGCAAATCTACAATGAGCAGTTCTTC. The chain has TRBV18 and TRBJ2-1; D is possibly TRBD2 (6 bases). This CDR3 has 16 amino acids. The V and J ends lost 0 bases and 3 bases respectively, with 12 bases between them. Looked up from germline, CDR1 is KGHSH and CDR2 is LQKENI. The full variable domain, in which reference TRBV18 and TRBJ2-1 provide the parts outside the CDR3, is NAGVMQNPRHLVRRRGQEARLRCSPMKGHSHVYWYRQLPEEGLKFMVYLQKENIIDESGMPKERFSAEFPKEGPSILRIQQVVRGDSAAYFCASSPPAGQIYNEQFFGPGTRLTVL.

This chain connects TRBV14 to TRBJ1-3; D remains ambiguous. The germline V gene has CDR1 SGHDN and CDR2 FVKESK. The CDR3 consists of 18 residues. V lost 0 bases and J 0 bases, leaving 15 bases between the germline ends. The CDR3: CASSQDQWRIFSGNTIYF. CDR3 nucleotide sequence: TGTGCCAGCAGCCAAGATCAGTGGAGGATTTTCTCTGGAAACACCATATATTTT.

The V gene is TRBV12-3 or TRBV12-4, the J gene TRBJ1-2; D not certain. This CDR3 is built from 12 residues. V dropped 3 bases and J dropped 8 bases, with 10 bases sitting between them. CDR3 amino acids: CASSFQTGGYTF. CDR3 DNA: TGTGCCAGCAGTTTTCAAACGGGGGGCTACACCTTC.

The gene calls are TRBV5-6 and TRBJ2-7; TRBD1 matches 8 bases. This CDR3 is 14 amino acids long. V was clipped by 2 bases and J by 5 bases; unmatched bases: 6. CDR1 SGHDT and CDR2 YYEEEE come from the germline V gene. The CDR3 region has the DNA TGTGCCAGCAGCTTAAGGGACAGGTACCACGAGCAGTACTTC. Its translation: CASSLRDRYHEQYF.

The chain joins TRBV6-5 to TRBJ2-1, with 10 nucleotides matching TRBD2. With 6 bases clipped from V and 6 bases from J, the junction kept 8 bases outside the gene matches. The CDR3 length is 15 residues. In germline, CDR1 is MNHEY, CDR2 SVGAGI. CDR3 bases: TGTGCCAGCAGATCCCGGCTAGCGGGAGTCAATGAGCAGTTCTTC. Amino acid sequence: CASRSRLAGVNEQFF.

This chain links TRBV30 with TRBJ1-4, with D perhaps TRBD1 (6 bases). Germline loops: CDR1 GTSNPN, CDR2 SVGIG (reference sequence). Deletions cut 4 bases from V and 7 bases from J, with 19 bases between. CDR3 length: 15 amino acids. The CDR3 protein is CAWTREGQGIEKLFF. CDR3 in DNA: TGTGCCTGGACCCGAGAGGGACAAGGTATTGAAAAACTGTTTTTT.

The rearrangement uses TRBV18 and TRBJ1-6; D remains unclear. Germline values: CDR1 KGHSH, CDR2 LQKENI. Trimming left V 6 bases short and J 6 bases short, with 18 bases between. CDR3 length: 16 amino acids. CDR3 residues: CASSPRGEGINSPLHF. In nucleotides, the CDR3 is TGTGCCAGCTCGCCCCGCGGGGAAGGGATTAATTCACCCCTCCACTTT.

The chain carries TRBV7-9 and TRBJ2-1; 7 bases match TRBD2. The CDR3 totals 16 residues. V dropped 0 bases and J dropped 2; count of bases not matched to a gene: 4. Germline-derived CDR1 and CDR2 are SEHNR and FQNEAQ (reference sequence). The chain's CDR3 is CASSLAGGYTYNEQFF. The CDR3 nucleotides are TGTGCCAGCAGCTTAGCGGGAGGGTATACCTACAATGAGCAGTTCTTC.

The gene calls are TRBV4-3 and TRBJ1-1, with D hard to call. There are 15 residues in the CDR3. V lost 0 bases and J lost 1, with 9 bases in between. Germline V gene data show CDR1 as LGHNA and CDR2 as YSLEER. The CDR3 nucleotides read TGCGCCAGCAGCCAAGATCCGGGGAGGAACACTGAAGCTTTCTTT. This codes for CASSQDPGRNTEAFF.

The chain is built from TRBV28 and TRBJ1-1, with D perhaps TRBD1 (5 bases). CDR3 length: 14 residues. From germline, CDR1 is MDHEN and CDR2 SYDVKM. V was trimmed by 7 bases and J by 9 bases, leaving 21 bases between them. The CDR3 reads CASNYGGEGLKAFF. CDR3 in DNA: TGTGCCAGCAACTATGGGGGGGAAGGGTTGAAAGCTTTCTTT.

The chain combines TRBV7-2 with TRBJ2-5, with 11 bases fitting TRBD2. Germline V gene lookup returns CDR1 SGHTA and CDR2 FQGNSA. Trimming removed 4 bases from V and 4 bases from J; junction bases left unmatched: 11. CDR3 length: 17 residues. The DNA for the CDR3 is TGTGCCAGCAGCTCTTTCGGGACTAGCGGAGGGGGAGAGACCCAGTACTTC. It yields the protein CASSSFGTSGGGETQYF.

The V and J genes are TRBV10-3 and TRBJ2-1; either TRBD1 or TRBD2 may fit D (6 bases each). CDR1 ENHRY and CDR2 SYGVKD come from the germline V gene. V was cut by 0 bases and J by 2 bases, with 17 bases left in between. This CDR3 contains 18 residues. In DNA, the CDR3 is TGTGCCATCAGTGAGTCGGGGGGAAAACAGGGTACCTACAATGAGCAGTTCTTC. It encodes CAISESGGKQGTYNEQFF.

CDR3 nucleotides: TGTGCCAGCAGCTCGGCTGTATGGGGCTCTGAAGCTTTCTTT. It is translated as CASSSAVWGSEAFF. The chain has TRBV3-1 (or the pseudogene TRBV3-2) and TRBJ1-1; weak D call: TRBD1 (5 bases). Germline V CDR1 and CDR2: LGHDT, YNNKEL (reference sequence). The CDR3 loop spans 14 amino acids. Trimming took 5 bases from V and 6 from J, leaving 16 bases between them.

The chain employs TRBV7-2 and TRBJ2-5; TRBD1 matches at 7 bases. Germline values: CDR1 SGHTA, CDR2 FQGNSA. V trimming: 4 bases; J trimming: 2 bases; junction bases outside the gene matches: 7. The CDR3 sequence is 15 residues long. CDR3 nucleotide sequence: TGTGCCAGCAGCTCTTACAGGGGAGCACAAGAGACCCAGTACTTC. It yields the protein CASSSYRGAQETQYF.

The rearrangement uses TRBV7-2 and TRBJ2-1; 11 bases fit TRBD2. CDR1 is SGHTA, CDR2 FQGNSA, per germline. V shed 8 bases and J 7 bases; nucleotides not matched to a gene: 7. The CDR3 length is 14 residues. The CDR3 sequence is CASVSGRAINEQFF. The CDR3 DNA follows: TGTGCCAGCGTTAGCGGGAGGGCCATAAATGAGCAGTTCTTC.

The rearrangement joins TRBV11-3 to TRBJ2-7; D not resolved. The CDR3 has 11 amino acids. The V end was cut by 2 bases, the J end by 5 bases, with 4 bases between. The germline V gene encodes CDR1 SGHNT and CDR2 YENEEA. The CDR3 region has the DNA TGTGCCAGCAGCTTAAGGAACGAGCAGTACTTC. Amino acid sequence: CASSLRNEQYF.

DNA for the CDR3: TGTGCCAGCGGACCAGGGACAGCCTACGAGCAGTACTTC. Translating it yields CASGPGTAYEQYF. The chain employs TRBV19 and TRBJ2-7, with 7 bases lining up with TRBD1. CDR1 is LNHDA, CDR2 SQIVND, per germline (reference sequence). There are 13 residues in the CDR3. V lost 9 bases and J lost 2; bases outside the gene matches: 7.

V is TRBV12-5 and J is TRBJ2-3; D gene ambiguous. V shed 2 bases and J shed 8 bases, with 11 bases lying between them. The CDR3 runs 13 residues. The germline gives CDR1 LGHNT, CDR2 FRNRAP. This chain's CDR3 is CASGLHGPGTQYF. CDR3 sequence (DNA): TGTGCTAGTGGTTTGCACGGCCCGGGTACGCAGTATTTT.

CDR3 loop: CASSGGLAGGTDTQYF. The CDR3 DNA reads TGTGCCAGCAGTGGTGGACTAGCGGGAGGCACAGATACGCAGTATTTT. The chain combines TRBV2 with TRBJ2-3; 13 bases align to TRBD2. The V and J ends lost 4 bases and 1 base, in that order; junction bases with no gene match: 2. The CDR3 has 16 residues. Looked up from germline, CDR1 is SNHLY and CDR2 is FYNNEI.

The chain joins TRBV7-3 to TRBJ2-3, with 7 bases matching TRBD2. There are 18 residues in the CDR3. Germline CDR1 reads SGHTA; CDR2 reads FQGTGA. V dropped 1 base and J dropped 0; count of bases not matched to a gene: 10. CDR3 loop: CASSLIAGGGPSTDTQYF. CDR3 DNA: TGTGCCAGCAGCTTAATAGCGGGCGGAGGGCCTAGCACAGATACGCAGTATTTT.

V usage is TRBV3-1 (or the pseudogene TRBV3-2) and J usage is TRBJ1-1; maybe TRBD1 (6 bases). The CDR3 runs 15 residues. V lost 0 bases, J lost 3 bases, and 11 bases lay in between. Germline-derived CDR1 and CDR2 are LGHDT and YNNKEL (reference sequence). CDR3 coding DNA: TGTGCCAGCAGCCAAGAGTGGGGGGCGGACACTGAAGCTTTCTTT. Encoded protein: CASSQEWGADTEAFF.

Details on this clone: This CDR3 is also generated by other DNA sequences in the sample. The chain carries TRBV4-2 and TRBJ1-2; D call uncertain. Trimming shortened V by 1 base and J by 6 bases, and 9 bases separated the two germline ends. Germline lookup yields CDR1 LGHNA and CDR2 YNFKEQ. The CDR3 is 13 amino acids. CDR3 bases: TGTGCCAGCAGCCAAGGCCGTTTGGATGGCTACACCTTC. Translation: CASSQGRLDGYTF.